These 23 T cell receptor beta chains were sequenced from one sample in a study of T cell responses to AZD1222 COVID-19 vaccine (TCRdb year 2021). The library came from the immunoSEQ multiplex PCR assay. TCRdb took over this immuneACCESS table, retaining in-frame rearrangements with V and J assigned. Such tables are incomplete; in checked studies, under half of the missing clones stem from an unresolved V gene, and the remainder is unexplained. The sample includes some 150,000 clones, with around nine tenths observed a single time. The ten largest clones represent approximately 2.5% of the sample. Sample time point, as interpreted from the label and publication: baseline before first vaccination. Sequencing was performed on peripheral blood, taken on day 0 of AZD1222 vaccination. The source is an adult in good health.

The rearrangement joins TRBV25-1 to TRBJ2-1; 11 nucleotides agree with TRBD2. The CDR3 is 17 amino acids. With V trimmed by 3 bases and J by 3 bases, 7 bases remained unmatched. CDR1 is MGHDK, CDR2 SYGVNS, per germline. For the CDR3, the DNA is TGTGCCAGCAGTGACCCATGGGGGACTAGCGGCTACAATGAGCAGTTCTTC. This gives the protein CASSDPWGTSGYNEQFF. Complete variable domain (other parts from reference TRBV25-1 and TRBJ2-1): EADIYQTPRYLVIGTGKKITLECSQTMGHDKMYWYQQDPGMELHLIHYSYGVNSTEKGDLSSESTVSRIRTEHFPLTLESARPSHTSQYLCASSDPWGTSGYNEQFFGPGTRLTVL.

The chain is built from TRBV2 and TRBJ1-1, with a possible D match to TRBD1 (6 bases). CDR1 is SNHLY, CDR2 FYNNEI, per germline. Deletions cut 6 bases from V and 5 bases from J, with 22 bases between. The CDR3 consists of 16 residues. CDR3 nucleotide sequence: TGTGCCAGCAGGGACTTGACAGGATCCGGAATGACTGAAGCTTTCTTT. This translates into CASRDLTGSGMTEAFF.

In nucleotides, the CDR3 is TGTGCCAGCTCACCACCGTCGGCAGGGGGCTATGGCTACACCTTC. Encoded protein: CASSPPSAGGYGYTF. The chain is built from TRBV18 and TRBJ1-2, with 7 bases lining up with TRBD1. Germline CDR1 is KGHSH and CDR2 is LQKENI. The CDR3 sequence is 15 residues long. V dropped 0 bases and J dropped 4; count of bases not matched to a gene: 5.

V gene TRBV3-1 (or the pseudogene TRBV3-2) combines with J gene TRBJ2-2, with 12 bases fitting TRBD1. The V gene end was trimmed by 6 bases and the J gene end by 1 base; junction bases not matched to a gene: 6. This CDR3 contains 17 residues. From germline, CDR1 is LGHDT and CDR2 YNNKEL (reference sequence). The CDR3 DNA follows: TGTGCCAGCAGGCGGGGACAGGGGGCGCGGAACACCGGGGAGCTGTTTTTT. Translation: CASRRGQGARNTGELFF.

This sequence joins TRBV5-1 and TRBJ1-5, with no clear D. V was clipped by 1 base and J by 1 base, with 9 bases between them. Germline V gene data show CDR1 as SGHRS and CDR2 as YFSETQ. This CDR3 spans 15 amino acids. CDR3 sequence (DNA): TGCGCCAGCAGCTTGTCGTCGGGGAGCAATCAGCCCCAGCATTTT. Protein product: CASSLSSGSNQPQHF.

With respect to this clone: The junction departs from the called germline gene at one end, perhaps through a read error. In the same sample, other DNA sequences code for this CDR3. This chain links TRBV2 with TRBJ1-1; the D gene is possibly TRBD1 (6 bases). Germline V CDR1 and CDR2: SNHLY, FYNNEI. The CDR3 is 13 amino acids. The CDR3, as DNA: TGTGCCAGCAACAGGGACCTGAACACTGAGGCTTTCTTT. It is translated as CASNRDLNTEAFF.

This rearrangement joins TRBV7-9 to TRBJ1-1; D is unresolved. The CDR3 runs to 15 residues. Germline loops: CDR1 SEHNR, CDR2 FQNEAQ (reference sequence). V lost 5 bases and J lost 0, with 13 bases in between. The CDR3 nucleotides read TGTGCCAGCAGCCCCCCGGGAGGGATGAACACTGAAGCTTTCTTT. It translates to CASSPPGGMNTEAFF.

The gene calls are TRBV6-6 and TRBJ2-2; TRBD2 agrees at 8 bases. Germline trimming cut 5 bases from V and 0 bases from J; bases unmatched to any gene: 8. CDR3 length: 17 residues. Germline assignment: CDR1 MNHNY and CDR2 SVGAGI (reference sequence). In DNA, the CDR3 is TGTGCCAGCAGTGGATCACTAGCGGTAGCGAACACCGGGGAGCTGTTTTTT. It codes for CASSGSLAVANTGELFF.

The CDR3 DNA sequence: TGCGCCAGCAGCCTCGAAGGACAGAACTATGGCTACACCTTC. Protein product: CASSLEGQNYGYTF. V gene TRBV4-1 combines with J gene TRBJ1-2; D is possibly TRBD1 (6 bases). Germline-derived CDR1 and CDR2 are MGHRA and YSYEKL. CDR3 length: 14 residues. Between the trimmed V and J ends, which lost 4 bases and 2 bases, there was a span of 11 bases.

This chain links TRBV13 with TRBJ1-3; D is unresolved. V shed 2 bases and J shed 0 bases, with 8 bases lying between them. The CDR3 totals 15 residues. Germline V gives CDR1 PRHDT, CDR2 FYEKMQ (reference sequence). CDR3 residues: CASSLRRDSGNTIYF. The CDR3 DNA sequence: TGTGCCAGCAGCTTACGACGTGACTCTGGAAACACCATATATTTT.

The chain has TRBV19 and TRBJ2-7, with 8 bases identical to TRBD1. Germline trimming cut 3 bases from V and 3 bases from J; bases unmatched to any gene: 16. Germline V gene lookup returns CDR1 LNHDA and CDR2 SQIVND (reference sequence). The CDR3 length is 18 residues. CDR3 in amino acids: CASSMGTTGGFNRYEQYF. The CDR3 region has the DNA TGTGCCAGTAGTATGGGCACCACAGGGGGTTTTAATCGCTACGAGCAGTACTTC. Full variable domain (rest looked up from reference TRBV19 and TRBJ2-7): DGGITQSPKYLFRKEGQNVTLSCEQNLNHDAMYWYRQDPGQGLRLIYYSQIVNDFQKGDIAEGYSVSREKKESFPLTVTSAQKNPTAFYLCASSMGTTGGFNRYEQYFGPGTRLTVT.

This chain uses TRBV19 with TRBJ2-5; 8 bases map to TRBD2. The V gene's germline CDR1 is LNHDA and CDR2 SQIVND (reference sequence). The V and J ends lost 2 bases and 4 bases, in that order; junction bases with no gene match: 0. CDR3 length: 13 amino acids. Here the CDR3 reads CASSILAGETQYF. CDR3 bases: TGTGCCAGTAGTATACTAGCGGGAGAGACCCAGTACTTC.

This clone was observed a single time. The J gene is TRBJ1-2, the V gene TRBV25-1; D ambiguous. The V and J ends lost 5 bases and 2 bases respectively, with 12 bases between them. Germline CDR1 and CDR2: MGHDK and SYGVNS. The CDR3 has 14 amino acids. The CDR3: CASSIATMNYGYTF. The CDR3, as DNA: TGTGCCAGCAGTATAGCTACAATGAACTATGGCTACACCTTC.

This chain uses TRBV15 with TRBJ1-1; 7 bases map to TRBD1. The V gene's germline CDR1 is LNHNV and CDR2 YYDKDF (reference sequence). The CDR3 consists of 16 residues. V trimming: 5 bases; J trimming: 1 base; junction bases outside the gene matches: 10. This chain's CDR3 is CATSEGAGKSNTEAFF. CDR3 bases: TGTGCCACCAGCGAGGGGGCAGGGAAATCGAACACTGAAGCTTTCTTT. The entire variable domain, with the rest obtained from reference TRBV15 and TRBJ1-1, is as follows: DAMVIQNPRYQVTQFGKPVTLSCSQTLNHNVMYWYQQKSSQAPKLLFHYYDKDFNNEADTPDNFQSRRPNTSFCFLDIRSPGLGDTAMYLCATSEGAGKSNTEAFFGQGTRLTVV.

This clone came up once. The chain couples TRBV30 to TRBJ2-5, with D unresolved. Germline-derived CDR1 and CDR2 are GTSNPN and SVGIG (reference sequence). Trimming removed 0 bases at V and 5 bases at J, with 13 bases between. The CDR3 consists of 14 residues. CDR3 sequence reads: CAWSVPQPAETQYF. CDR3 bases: TGTGCCTGGAGTGTACCCCAACCCGCGGAGACCCAGTACTTC. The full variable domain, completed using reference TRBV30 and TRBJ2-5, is SQTIHQWPATLVQPVGSPLSLECTVEGTSNPNLYWYRQAAGRGLQLLFYSVGIGQISSEVPQNLSASRPQDRQFILSSKKLLLSDSGFYLCAWSVPQPAETQYFGPGTRLLVL.

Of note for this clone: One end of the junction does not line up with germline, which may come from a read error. This chain's CDR3 is CANSLGDRPNTEAFF. The CDR3 region has the DNA TGTGCCAACAGCTTGGGGGACAGACCGAACACTGAAGCTTTCTTT. The rearrangement joins TRBV11-2 to TRBJ1-1; the match to TRBD1 covers 7 bases. Germline assignment: CDR1 SGHAT and CDR2 FQNNGV. The CDR3 has 15 amino acids.

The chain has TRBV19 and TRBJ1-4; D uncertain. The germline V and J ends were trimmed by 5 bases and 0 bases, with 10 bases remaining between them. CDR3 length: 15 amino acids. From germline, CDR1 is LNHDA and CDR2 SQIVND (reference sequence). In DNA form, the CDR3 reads TGTGCCAGTAGTCCAGTAGCCTCAACTAATGAAAAACTGTTTTTT. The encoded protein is CASSPVASTNEKLFF.

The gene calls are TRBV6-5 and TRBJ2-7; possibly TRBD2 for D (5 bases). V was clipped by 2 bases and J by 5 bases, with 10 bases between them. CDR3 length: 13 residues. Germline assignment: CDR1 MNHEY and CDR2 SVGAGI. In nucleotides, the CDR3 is TGTGCCAGCAGTTACCTCGACGGGAACGAGCAGTACTTC. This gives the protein CASSYLDGNEQYF.

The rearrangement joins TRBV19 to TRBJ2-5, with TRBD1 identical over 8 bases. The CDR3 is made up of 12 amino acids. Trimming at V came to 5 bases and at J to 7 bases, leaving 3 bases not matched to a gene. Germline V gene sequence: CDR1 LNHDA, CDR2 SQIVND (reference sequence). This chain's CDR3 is CASSATGGTQYF. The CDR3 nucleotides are TGTGCCAGTAGTGCTACAGGGGGGACCCAGTACTTC. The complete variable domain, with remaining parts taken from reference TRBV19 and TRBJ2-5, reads DGGITQSPKYLFRKEGQNVTLSCEQNLNHDAMYWYRQDPGQGLRLIYYSQIVNDFQKGDIAEGYSVSREKKESFPLTVTSAQKNPTAFYLCASSATGGTQYFGPGTRLLVL.

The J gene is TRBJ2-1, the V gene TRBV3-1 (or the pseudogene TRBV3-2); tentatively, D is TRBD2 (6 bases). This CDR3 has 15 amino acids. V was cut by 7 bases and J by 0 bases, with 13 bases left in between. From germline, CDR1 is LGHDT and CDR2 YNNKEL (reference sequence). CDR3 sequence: CASIRDFSSYNEQFF. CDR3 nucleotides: TGTGCCAGCATCAGGGACTTTAGCTCCTACAATGAGCAGTTCTTC.

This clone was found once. CDR3 bases: TGTGCCAGCAGTGAAGCTGTGAACACTGAAGCTTTCTTT. This encodes CASSEAVNTEAFF. V usage is TRBV2 and J usage is TRBJ1-1; D is ambiguous. Germline V gene data show CDR1 as SNHLY and CDR2 as FYNNEI. This CDR3 has 13 residues. Trimming shortened V by 0 bases and J by 0 bases, and 2 bases separated the two germline ends.

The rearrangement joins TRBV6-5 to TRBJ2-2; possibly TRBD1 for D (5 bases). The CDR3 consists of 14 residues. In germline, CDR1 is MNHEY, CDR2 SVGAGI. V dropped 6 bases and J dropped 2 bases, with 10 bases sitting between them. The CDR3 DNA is TGTGCCAGCAGCTGGGGCATAAACACCGGGGAGCTGTTTTTT. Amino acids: CASSWGINTGELFF.

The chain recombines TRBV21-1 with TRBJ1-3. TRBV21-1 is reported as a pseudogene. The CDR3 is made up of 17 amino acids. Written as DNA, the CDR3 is TGTGCCAGCAGCAAAGTGGGGGGTGGCTTCCCCCTAAACACCATATATTTT. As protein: CASSKVGGGFPLNTIYF.